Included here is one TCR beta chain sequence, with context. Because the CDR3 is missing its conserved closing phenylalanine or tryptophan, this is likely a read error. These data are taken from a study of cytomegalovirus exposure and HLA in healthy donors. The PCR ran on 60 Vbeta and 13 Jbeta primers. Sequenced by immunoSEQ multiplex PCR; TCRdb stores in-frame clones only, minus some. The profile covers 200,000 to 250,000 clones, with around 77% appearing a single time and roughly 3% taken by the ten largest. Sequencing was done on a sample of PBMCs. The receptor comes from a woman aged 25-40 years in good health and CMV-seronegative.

The CDR3 DNA is TGTGCCAGCAGCCACTCGCAGGGCATAGCCTACGAGCAGTACCTC. This codes for CASSHSQGIAYEQYL. The rearrangement links TRBV13 to TRBJ2-7; tentatively, D is TRBD1 (5 bases). Trimming removed 5 bases at V and 2 bases at J, with 16 bases between. There are 15 residues in the CDR3. The germline V gene has CDR1 PRHDT and CDR2 FYEKMQ (reference sequence).